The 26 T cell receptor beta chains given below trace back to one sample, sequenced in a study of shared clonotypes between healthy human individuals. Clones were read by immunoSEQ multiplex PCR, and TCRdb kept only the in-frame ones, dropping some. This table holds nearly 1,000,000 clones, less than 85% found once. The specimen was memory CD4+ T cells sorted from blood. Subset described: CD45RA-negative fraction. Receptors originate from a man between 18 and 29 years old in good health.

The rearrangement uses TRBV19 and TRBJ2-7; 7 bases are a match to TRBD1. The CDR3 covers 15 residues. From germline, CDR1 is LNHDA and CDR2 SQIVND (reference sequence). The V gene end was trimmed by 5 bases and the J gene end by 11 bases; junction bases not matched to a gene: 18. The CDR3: CASSPHRGREPSKYF. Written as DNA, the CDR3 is TGTGCCAGTAGTCCCCACAGGGGCAGGGAGCCTAGTAAGTACTTC.

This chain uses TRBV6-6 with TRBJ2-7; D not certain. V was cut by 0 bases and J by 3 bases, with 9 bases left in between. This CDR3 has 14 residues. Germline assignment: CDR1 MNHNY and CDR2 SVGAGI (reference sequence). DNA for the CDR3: TGTGCCAGCAGTTACTCGAGTTCTCACTACGAGCAGTACTTC. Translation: CASSYSSSHYEQYF.

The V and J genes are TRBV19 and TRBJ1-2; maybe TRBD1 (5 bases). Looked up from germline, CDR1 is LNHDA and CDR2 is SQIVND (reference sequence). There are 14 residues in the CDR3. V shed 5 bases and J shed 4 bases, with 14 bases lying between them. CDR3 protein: CASSFGAVPYGYTF. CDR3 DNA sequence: TGTGCCAGTAGTTTTGGGGCCGTACCCTATGGCTACACCTTC. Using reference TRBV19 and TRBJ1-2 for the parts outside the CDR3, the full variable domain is DGGITQSPKYLFRKEGQNVTLSCEQNLNHDAMYWYRQDPGQGLRLIYYSQIVNDFQKGDIAEGYSVSREKKESFPLTVTSAQKNPTAFYLCASSFGAVPYGYTFGSGTRLTVV.

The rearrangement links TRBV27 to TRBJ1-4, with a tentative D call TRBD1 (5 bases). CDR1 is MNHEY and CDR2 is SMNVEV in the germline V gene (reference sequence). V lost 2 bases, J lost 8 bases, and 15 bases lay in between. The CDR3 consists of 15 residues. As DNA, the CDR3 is TGTGCCAGCAGTTTAAGGGGAAGGGGATTAGAAAAACTGTTTTTT. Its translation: CASSLRGRGLEKLFF.

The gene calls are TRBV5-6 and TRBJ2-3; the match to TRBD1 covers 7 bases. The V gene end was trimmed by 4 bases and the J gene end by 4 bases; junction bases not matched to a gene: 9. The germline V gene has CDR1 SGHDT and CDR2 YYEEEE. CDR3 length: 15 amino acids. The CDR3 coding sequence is TGTGCCAGCAGCCCCGGACAGGTCAGCTCAGATACGCAGTATTTT. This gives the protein CASSPGQVSSDTQYF.

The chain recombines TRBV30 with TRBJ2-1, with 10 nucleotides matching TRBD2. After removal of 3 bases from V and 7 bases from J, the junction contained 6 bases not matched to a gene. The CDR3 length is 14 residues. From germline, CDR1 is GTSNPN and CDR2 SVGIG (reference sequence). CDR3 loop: CAWRASGSNNEQFF. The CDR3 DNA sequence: TGTGCCTGGAGGGCTAGCGGGAGTAATAATGAGCAGTTCTTC.

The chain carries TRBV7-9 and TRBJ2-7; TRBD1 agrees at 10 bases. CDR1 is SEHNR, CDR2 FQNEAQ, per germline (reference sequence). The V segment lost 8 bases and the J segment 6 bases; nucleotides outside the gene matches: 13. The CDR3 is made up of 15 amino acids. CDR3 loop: CASLSWGTGASEQYF. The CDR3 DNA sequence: TGTGCCAGCCTAAGCTGGGGGACAGGGGCTTCCGAGCAGTACTTC.

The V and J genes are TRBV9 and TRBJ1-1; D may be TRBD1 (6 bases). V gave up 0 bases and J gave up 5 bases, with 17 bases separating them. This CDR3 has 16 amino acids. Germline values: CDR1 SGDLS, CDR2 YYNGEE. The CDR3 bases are TGTGCCAGCAGCGTAGGTGGCAGGGGACGAGGAACTGAAGCTTTCTTT. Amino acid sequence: CASSVGGRGRGTEAFF.

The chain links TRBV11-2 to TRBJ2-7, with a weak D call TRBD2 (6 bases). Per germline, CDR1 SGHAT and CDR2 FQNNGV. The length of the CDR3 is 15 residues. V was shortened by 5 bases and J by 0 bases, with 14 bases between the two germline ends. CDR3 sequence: CASSQAGTSSYEQYF. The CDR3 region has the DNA TGTGCCAGCAGCCAAGCGGGCACGAGCTCCTACGAGCAGTACTTC.

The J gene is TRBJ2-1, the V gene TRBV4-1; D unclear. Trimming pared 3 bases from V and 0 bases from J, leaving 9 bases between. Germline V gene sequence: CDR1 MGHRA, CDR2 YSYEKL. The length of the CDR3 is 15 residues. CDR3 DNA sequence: TGCGCCAGCAGCCATCTACCTTACTCCTACAATGAGCAGTTCTTC. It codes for CASSHLPYSYNEQFF.

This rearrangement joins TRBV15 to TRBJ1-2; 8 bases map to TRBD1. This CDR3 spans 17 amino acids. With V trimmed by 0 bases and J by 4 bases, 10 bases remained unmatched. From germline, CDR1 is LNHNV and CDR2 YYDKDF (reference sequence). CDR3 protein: CATSRDSGQGTLYGYTF. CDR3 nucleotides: TGTGCCACCAGCAGAGATTCCGGACAGGGAACGCTCTATGGCTACACCTTC.

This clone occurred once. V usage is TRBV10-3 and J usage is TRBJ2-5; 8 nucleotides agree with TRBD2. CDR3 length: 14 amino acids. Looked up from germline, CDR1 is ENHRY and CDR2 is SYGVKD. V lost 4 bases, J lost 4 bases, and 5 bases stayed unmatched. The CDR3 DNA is TGTGCCATCAGTGGTTTGGCGGGGGGAGAGACCCAGTACTTC. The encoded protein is CAISGLAGGETQYF.

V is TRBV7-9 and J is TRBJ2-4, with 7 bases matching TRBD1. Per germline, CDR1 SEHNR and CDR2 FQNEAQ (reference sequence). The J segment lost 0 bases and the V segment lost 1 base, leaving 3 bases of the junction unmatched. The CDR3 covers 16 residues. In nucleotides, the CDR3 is TGTGCCAGCAGCTTAGTGGGACAGTCAGCCAAAAACATTCAGTACTTC. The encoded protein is CASSLVGQSAKNIQYF.

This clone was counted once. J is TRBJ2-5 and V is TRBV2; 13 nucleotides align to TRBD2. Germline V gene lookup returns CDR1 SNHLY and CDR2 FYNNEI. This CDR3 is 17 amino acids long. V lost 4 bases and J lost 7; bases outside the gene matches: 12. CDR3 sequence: CASSGPTTSGGSWTQYF. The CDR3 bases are TGTGCCAGCAGTGGCCCCACGACTAGCGGGGGGTCCTGGACCCAGTACTTC.

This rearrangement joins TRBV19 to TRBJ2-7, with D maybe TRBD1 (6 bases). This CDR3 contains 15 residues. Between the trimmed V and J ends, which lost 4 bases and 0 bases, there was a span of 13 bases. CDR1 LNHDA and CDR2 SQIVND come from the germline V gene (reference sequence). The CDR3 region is CASSTTGSPSYEQYF. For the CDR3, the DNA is TGTGCCAGTAGTACAACAGGGTCCCCCTCCTACGAGCAGTACTTC.

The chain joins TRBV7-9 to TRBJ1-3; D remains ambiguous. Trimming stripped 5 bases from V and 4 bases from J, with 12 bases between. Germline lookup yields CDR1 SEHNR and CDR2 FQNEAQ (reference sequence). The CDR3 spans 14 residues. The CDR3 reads CASSLVGVGNTIYF. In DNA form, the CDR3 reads TGTGCCAGCAGCCTCGTCGGGGTCGGAAACACCATATATTTT.

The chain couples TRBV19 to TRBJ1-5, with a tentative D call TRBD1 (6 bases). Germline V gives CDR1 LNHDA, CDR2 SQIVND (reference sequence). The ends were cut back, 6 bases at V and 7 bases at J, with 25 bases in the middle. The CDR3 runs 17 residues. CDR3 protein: CASSIGDTGMVEQPQHF. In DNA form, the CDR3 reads TGTGCCAGTAGCATTGGGGATACAGGGATGGTCGAGCAGCCCCAGCATTTT. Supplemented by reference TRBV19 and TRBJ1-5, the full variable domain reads DGGITQSPKYLFRKEGQNVTLSCEQNLNHDAMYWYRQDPGQGLRLIYYSQIVNDFQKGDIAEGYSVSREKKESFPLTVTSAQKNPTAFYLCASSIGDTGMVEQPQHFGDGTRLSIL.

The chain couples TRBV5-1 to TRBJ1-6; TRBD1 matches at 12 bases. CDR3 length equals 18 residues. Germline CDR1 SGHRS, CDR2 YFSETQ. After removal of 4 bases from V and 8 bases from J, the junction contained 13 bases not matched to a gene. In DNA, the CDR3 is TGCGCCAGCAGCCGAAGACTACCGGGACAGGGGGCTGATTCACCCCTCCACTTT. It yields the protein CASSRRLPGQGADSPLHF.

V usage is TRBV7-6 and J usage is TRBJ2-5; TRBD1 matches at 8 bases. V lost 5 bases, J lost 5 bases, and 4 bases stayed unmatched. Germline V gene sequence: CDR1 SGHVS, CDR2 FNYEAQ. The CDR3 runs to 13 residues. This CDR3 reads CASSLHRGETQYF. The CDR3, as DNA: TGTGCCAGCAGCCTCCACAGGGGGGAGACCCAGTACTTC.

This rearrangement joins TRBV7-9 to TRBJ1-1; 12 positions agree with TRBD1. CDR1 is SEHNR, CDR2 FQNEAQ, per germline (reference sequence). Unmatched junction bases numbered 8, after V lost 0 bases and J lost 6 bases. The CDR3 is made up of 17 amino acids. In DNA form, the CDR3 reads TGTGCCAGCAGCTTAGCGCCGGGACAGGGGGCGCAAGCTGAAGCTTTCTTT. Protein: CASSLAPGQGAQAEAFF.

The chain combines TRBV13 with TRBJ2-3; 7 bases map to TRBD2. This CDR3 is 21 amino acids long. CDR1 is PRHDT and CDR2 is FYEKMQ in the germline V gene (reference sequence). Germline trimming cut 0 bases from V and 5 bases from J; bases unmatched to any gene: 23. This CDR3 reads CASSLGSPGLAEYESRDTQYF. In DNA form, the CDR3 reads TGTGCCAGCAGCTTAGGCTCGCCAGGGCTAGCGGAGTATGAATCTAGAGATACGCAGTATTTT.

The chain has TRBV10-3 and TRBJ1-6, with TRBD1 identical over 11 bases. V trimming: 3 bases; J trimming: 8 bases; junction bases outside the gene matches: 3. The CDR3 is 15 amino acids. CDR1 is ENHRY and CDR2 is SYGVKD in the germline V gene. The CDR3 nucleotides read TGTGCCATCAGTGACGGACAGGGGGCTGATTCACCCCTCCACTTT. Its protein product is CAISDGQGADSPLHF.

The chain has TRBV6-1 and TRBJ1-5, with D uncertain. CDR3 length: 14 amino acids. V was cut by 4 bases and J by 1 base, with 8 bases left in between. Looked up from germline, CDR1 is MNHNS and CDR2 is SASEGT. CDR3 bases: TGTGCCAGCAGTGCCCATTGGAGCAATCAGCCCCAGCATTTT. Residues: CASSAHWSNQPQHF.

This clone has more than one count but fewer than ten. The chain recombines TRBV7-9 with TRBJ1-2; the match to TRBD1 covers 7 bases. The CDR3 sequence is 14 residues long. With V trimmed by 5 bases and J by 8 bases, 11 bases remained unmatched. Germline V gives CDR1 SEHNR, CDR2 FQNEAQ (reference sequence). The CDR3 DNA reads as TGTGCCAGCAGCCGCGACAGGGAGGAGGACGGCTACACCTTC. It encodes CASSRDREEDGYTF.

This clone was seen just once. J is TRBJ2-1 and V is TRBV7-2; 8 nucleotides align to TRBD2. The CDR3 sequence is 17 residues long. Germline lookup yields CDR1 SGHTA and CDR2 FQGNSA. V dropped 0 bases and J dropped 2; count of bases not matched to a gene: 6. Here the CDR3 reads CASSLALSGGTYNEQFF. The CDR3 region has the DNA TGTGCCAGCAGCTTAGCGCTGAGCGGGGGAACCTACAATGAGCAGTTCTTC.

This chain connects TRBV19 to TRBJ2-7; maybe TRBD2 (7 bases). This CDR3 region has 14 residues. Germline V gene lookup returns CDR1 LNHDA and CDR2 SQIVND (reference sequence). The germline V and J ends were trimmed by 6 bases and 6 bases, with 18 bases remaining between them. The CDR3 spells CASSTLRGGGEQYF. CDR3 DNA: TGTGCCAGTAGCACCCTTAGGGGAGGGGGCGAGCAGTACTTC.